The sequence of this T cell receptor beta chain was determined in a study of radiotherapy plus CTLA-4 blockade in lung cancer. This CDR3 has 13 residues. CDR1 and CDR2 (germline): KGHSH, LQKENI. The V and J ends lost 2 bases and 9 bases respectively, with 8 bases between them. Repertoires were generated with immunoSEQ multiplex PCR, while TCRdb's copy carries only in-frame clones and drops some. The data show approximately 77,000 clones, about 78% seen once. Chemo-refractory metastatic non-small-cell lung cancer patients underwent focal radiation alongside CTLA-4 blockade with ipilimumab. The V and J genes are TRBV18 and TRBJ1-6; the D is unclear. The clonotype was recovered from a human donor with non-small cell lung cancer whose response to radiotherapy plus ipilimumab could not be evaluated. Some clones in this sample may be carry-over from other donors' samples. The specimen was peripheral blood, collected from a patient treated with radiotherapy plus ipilimumab. As DNA, the CDR3 is TGTGCCAGCTCACCAGCGCCCGGTTCACCCCTCCACTTT. Its translation is CASSPAPGSPLHF.